This passage covers 21 T cell receptor beta chains from one sample sequenced in a study of CD8+CD57+ T cells in acquired aplastic anemia. Patients picked for sequencing had shown CD8+CD57+ cell expansion detected by flow cytometry. TCR beta VDJ combinations and CDR3 sequences were profiled from genomic DNA. Each CDR3 protein gets one entry after TCRdb re-called the reads with MiXCR. The data show about 180,000 distinct CDR3 sequences, with roughly 48% seen just once and about 1% held by the top ten. Source material: sorted CD4+, CD8+, or CD8+CD57+ T cells (not recorded which) from PBMCs. The receptor source for this set is a human donor with aplastic anemia.

The CDR3 sequence is CASSQYVNTGELFF. CDR3 DNA: TGTGCCAGTAGTCAGTACGTGAACACCGGGGAGCTGTTTTTT. The chain uses TRBV19 and TRBJ2-2; D is ambiguous. This CDR3 region has 14 residues. The V end lost 5 bases, the J end lost 1 base, and 8 bases lay between the germline ends. CDR1 and CDR2 from the germline V gene are LNHDA and SQIVND (reference sequence). Looking up the rest from reference TRBV19 and TRBJ2-2 gives the full variable domain: DGGITQSPKYLFRKEGQNVTLSCEQNLNHDAMYWYRQDPGQGLRLIYYSQIVNDFQKGDIAEGYSVSREKKESFPLTVTSAQKNPTAFYLCASSQYVNTGELFFGEGSRLTVL.

This clonotype was counted many times. The chain couples TRBV2 to TRBJ2-7, with 9 bases identical to TRBD1. V was pared by 4 bases and J by 4 bases, with 5 bases of the junction left unmatched. This CDR3 is 14 amino acids long. Germline V gene sequence: CDR1 SNHLY, CDR2 FYNNEI. CDR3: CASSVDRGTYEQYF. CDR3 bases: TGTGCCAGCAGTGTGGACAGGGGTACGTACGAGCAGTACTTC.

This chain joins TRBV9 and TRBJ2-1; D unclear. Trimming stripped 0 bases from V and 9 bases from J, with 7 bases between. The germline V gene has CDR1 SGDLS and CDR2 YYNGEE. The CDR3 is made up of 12 amino acids. The CDR3 reads CASSVVGSEQFF. CDR3 nucleotide sequence: TGTGCCAGCAGCGTAGTGGGTAGTGAGCAGTTCTTC.

This clonotype appeared many times. This rearrangement joins TRBV13 to TRBJ2-7, with 8 bases aligning to TRBD1. Germline loops: CDR1 PRHDT, CDR2 FYEKMQ (reference sequence). This CDR3 region has 16 residues. V shed 5 bases, J shed 3 bases, and the junction held 12 bases outside the gene matches. CDR3 residues: CASSGAGTGPHYEQYF. The DNA for the CDR3 is TGTGCCAGCAGCGGCGCGGGGACAGGCCCCCACTACGAGCAGTACTTC.

V usage is TRBV19 and J usage is TRBJ2-1; no firm D call. CDR3 length equals 13 residues. CDR1 is LNHDA, CDR2 SQIVND, per germline (reference sequence). Deletions cut 4 bases from V and 4 bases from J, with 8 bases between. CDR3 nucleotide sequence: TGTGCCAGTAGTACCTATATATACAATGAGCAGTTCTTC. Protein: CASSTYIYNEQFF.

V gene TRBV29-1 combines with J gene TRBJ1-1, with TRBD1 matching 7 bases. V lost 0 bases, J lost 7 bases, and 11 bases stayed unmatched. The CDR3 runs 15 residues. Germline CDR1 reads SQVTM; CDR2 reads ANQGSEA. CDR3 region: CSVEDLYRGGGEAFF. The DNA for the CDR3 is TGCAGCGTTGAAGATCTTTACAGGGGAGGCGGTGAAGCTTTCTTT.

This clonotype showed up many times. The chain employs TRBV6-2 or TRBV6-3 and TRBJ2-3; D may be TRBD1 (5 bases). The CDR3 has 15 amino acids. Germline values: CDR1 MNHEY, CDR2 SVGEGT. V lost 2 bases to trimming and J lost 2 bases, with 11 bases between them. The CDR3 loop reads CASSYARDNTDTQYF. The CDR3 region has the DNA TGTGCCAGCAGTTACGCCAGGGATAACACAGATACGCAGTATTTT.

For this clonotype: Because the CDR3 is missing its conserved closing phenylalanine or tryptophan, this is likely a read error. The DNA is left out, because the CDR3 cannot be placed on it with certainty; the CDR3 is given as TCRdb lists it. The chain uses TRBV7-8 and TRBJ2-7; the table's D call TRBD1 went unverified against the DNA. Including both end residues, the CDR3 is 8 amino acids long. In germline, CDR1 is SGHVS, CDR2 FQNEAQ. This chain's CDR3 is CASSFPAT.

The chain links TRBV11-2 to TRBJ2-7; a weak D match, TRBD1 (7 bases). The J call is in doubt because the DNA end fits TRBJ2-1 better. This CDR3 is 16 amino acids long. CDR1 is SGHAT, CDR2 FQNNGV, per germline. The CDR3 loop is CASSLDRGVASYEQFF. The CDR3 DNA reads TGTGCCAGCAGCTTAGACAGGGGGGTCGCCTCCTACGAGCAGTTCTTC.

This chain links TRBV25-1 with TRBJ1-6, with D unresolved. Germline values: CDR1 MGHDK, CDR2 SYGVNS. V was shortened by 3 bases and J by 5 bases, with 11 bases between the two germline ends. The CDR3 has 15 amino acids. The CDR3: CASSDIVGNNSPLHF. CDR3 DNA: TGTGCCAGCAGTGATATTGTGGGGAATAATTCACCCCTCCACTTT. The entire variable domain, with the rest obtained from reference TRBV25-1 and TRBJ1-6, is as follows: EADIYQTPRYLVIGTGKKITLECSQTMGHDKMYWYQQDPGMELHLIHYSYGVNSTEKGDLSSESTVSRIRTEHFPLTLESARPSHTSQYLCASSDIVGNNSPLHFGNGTRLTVT.

The V call is TRBV19, the J call TRBJ2-5; TRBD1 agrees at 7 bases. This CDR3 is built from 12 residues. Trimming at V came to 11 bases and at J to 7 bases, leaving 10 bases not matched to a gene. Germline assignment: CDR1 LNHDA and CDR2 SQIVND (reference sequence). The CDR3 sequence: CARDREGVTQYF. The CDR3 bases are TGTGCCCGCGACAGGGAAGGGGTGACCCAGTACTTC.

This clonotype has a count of ten or more. The V call is TRBV3-1, the J call TRBJ2-5; the D is unclear. V was pared by 5 bases and J by 5 bases, with 21 bases between. There are 16 residues in the CDR3. Germline CDR1 and CDR2: LGHDT and YNNKEL (reference sequence). The CDR3 protein is CASSTHRALGGETQYF. DNA for the CDR3: TGTGCCAGCAGCACACATCGGGCCCTAGGTGGGGAGACCCAGTACTTC.

This clonotype was observed many times. The V and J genes are TRBV29-1 and TRBJ2-3; perhaps TRBD1 as D (6 bases). Trimming took 5 bases from V and 0 from J, leaving 12 bases between them. Germline values: CDR1 SQVTM, CDR2 ANQGSEA. The CDR3 runs 14 residues. CDR3 region: CSVRTDSSTDTQYF. The CDR3 DNA is TGCAGCGTTCGAACGGACAGCAGCACAGATACGCAGTATTTT.

The CDR3 DNA follows: TGTGCCAGCAGCGCCGGGGGTAAATCCTACAATGAGCAGTTCTTC. Protein: CASSAGGKSYNEQFF. This chain uses TRBV9 with TRBJ2-1; D possibly corresponds to TRBD2 (6 bases). V was cut by 3 bases and J by 1 base, with 11 bases left in between. There are 15 residues in the CDR3. Germline V gene sequence: CDR1 SGDLS, CDR2 YYNGEE.

This clonotype was observed at least ten times. V and J are TRBV12-3 or TRBV12-4 and TRBJ1-1; D not certain. Deletions cut 5 bases from V and 3 bases from J, with 19 bases between. The CDR3 sequence is 16 residues long. The chain's CDR3 is CASSPRRVRKDTEAFF. The CDR3 DNA sequence: TGTGCCAGCAGTCCCAGAAGGGTACGGAAGGACACTGAAGCTTTCTTT.

The genes are TRBV24-1 and TRBJ2-3, with a tentative D call TRBD1 (7 bases). Trimming left V 0 bases short and J 7 bases short, with 16 bases between. Germline V gene sequence: CDR1 KGHDR, CDR2 SFDVKD. This CDR3 comprises 16 residues. CDR3 region: CATSDLPGQEGYTQYF. The CDR3 DNA reads as TGTGCCACCAGTGATTTGCCAGGACAGGAGGGGTATACGCAGTATTTT.

A remark on this clonotype: The junction does not match germline at one end; this may be a read error. This chain links TRBV7-2 with TRBJ2-5; D is ambiguous. The CDR3 consists of 15 residues. Germline V gene sequence: CDR1 SGHTA, CDR2 FQGNSA. CDR3 sequence (DNA): TGTGCCAGCAGCTTGACGAGAGGAGCACAAGGGACCCAGTACTTC. It translates to CASSLTRGAQGTQYF.

This clonotype was seen ten or more times. The chain combines TRBV20-1 with TRBJ2-1; 10 bases align to TRBD1. The germline gives CDR1 DFQATT, CDR2 SNEGSKA (reference sequence). This CDR3 is built from 14 residues. V was clipped by 3 bases and J by 6 bases; unmatched bases: 5. In nucleotides, the CDR3 is TGCAGTGCTAGCAGACAGGGGGCTATCAATGAGCAGTTCTTC. Encoded protein: CSASRQGAINEQFF.

There are many counts of this clonotype. The chain is built from TRBV6-1 and TRBJ2-7, with 10 bases lining up with TRBD2. The junction had 7 bases not matched to a gene; V was cut back by 5 bases and J by 0 bases. CDR3 length: 16 residues. From germline, CDR1 is MNHNS and CDR2 SASEGT. The CDR3 spells CASSRLAGVSSYEQYF. CDR3 nucleotide sequence: TGTGCCAGCAGTCGCCTAGCGGGAGTCAGCTCCTACGAGCAGTACTTC.

This sequence joins TRBV10-3 and TRBJ2-3; possible D gene TRBD1, 6 bases. With 4 bases removed from V and 0 bases from J, the gap between germline ends came to 14 bases. From germline, CDR1 is ENHRY and CDR2 SYGVKD. The CDR3 totals 16 residues. The CDR3 sequence is CAISGALGGSTDTQYF. For the CDR3, the DNA is TGTGCCATCAGTGGTGCCCTAGGGGGAAGCACAGATACGCAGTATTTT.

Many counts were recorded for this clonotype. This rearrangement joins TRBV7-2 to TRBJ1-6; no firm D call. The CDR3 runs 15 residues. The V and J ends lost 5 bases and 0 bases respectively, with 8 bases between them. From germline, CDR1 is SGHTA and CDR2 FQGNSA. CDR3 nucleotides: TGTGCCAGCAGCACGATGAGCTCCTATAATTCACCCCTCCACTTT. This encodes CASSTMSSYNSPLHF. Supplemented by reference TRBV7-2 and TRBJ1-6, the full variable domain reads GAGVSQSPSNKVTEKGKDVELRCDPISGHTALYWYRQSLGQGLEFLIYFQGNSAPDKSGLPSDRFSAERTGGSVSTLTIQRTQQEDSAVYLCASSTMSSYNSPLHFGNGTRLTVT.